This T cell receptor beta chain was found in a study of OX40 agonist ivuxolimab in advanced cancers. In germline, CDR1 is SGHNT, CDR2 YYREEE (reference sequence). This CDR3 has 16 residues. The V end was cut by 4 bases, the J end by 4 bases, with 18 bases between. The assay was immunoSEQ multiplex PCR, and TCRdb's table has in-frame clones only and misses some. Among 100,000 or so clones listed, about 85% were seen once. Study-level results: In the 0.1 to 3.0 mg/kg range, CD4+ and CD8+ blood T cells had expanded clonally by week 6.

This clone has just one count. Its antigen is still unknown. Sequenced material: CD4+ or CD8+ T cells sorted from blood, taken in a trial of the OX40 agonist ivuxolimab. The receptor was derived from an adult with an advanced solid tumor such as melanoma, head and neck, liver or kidney cancer. This chain links TRBV5-4 with TRBJ2-1; a weak D match, TRBD2 (5 bases). Here the CDR3 DNA reads TGTGCCAGCAGCCCAGAACTGCGCGGGTCATACAATGAGCAGTTCTTC. As protein: CASSPELRGSYNEQFF.